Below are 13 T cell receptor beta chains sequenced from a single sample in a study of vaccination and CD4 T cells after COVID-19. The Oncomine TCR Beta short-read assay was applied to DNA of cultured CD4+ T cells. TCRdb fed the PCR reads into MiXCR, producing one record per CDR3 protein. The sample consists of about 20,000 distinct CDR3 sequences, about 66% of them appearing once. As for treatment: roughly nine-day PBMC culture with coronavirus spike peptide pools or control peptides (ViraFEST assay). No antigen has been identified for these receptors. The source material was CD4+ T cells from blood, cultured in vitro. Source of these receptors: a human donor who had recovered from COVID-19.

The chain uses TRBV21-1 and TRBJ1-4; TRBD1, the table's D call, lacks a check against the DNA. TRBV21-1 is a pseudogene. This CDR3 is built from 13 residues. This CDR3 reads CAGPGPTNEKLFF. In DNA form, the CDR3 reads TGTGCAGGACCGGGACCAACTAATGAAAAACTGTTTTTT.

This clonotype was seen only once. DNA of the CDR3: TGCGCCAGCAGCTCCGGGGCCGGACCCTATGGCTACACCTTC. Translated: CASSSGAGPYGYTF. V and J are TRBV5-1 and TRBJ1-2; a weak D match, TRBD1 (5 bases). The germline gives CDR1 SGHRS, CDR2 YFSETQ. This CDR3 spans 14 amino acids. V was cut by 3 bases and J by 4 bases, with 13 bases left in between.

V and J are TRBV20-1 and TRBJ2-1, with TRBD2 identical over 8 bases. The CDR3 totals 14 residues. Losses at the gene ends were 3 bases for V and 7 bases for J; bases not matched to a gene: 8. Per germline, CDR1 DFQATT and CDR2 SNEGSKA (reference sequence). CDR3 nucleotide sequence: TGCAGTGCTAGCAAACGGGGGGGCCGGAATGAGCAGTTCTTC. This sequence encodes CSASKRGGRNEQFF.

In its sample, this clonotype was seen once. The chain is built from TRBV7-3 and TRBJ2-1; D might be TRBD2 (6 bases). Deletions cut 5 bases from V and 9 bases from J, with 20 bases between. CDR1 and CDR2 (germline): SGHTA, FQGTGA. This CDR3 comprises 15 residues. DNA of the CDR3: TGTGCCAGCAGCGCAAGGCCCCTAGGAGCGGGTGAGCAGTTCTTC. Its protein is CASSARPLGAGEQFF. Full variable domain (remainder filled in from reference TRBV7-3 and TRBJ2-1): GAGVSQTPSNKVTEKGKYVELRCDPISGHTALYWYRQSLGQGPEFLIYFQGTGAADDSGLPNDRFFAVRPEGSVSTLKIQRTERGDSAVYLCASSARPLGAGEQFFGPGTRLTVL.

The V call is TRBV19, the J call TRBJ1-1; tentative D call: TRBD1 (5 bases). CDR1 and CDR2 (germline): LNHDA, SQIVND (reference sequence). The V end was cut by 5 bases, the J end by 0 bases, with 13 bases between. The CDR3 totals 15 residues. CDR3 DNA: TGTGCCAGTAGTCCAGCAGGGTTTATGAACACTGAAGCTTTCTTT. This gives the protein CASSPAGFMNTEAFF.

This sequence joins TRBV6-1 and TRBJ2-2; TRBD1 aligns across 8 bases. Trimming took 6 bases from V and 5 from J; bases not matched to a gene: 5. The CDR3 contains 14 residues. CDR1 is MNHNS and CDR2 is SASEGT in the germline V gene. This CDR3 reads CASRTGEITGELFF. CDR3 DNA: TGTGCCAGCAGGACAGGGGAAATAACCGGGGAGCTGTTTTTT.

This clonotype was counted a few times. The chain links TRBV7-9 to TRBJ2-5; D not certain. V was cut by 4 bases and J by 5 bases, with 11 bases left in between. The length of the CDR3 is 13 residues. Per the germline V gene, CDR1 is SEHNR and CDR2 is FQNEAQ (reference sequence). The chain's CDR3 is CASSSTGWETQYF. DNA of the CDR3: TGTGCCAGCAGCTCGACCGGTTGGGAGACCCAGTACTTC.

The chain's CDR3 is CASSFYRAQPQHF. CDR3 DNA sequence: TGTGCCAGCAGCTTCTACCGGGCACAGCCCCAGCATTTT. This chain uses TRBV7-2 with TRBJ1-5; D remains ambiguous. The CDR3 loop spans 13 amino acids. Germline loops: CDR1 SGHTA, CDR2 FQGNSA. With 3 bases removed from V and 7 bases from J, the gap between germline ends came to 10 bases.

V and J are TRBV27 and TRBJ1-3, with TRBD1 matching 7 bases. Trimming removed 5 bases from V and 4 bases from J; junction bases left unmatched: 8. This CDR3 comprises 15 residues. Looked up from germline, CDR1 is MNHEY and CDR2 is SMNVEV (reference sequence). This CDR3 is CASSAYRGTGNTIYF. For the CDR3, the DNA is TGTGCCAGCAGTGCATACAGGGGTACCGGAAACACCATATATTTT.

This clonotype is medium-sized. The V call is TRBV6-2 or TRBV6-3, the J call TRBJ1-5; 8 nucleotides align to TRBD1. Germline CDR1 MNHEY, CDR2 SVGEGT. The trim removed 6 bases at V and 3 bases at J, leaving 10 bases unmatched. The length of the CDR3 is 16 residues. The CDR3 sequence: CASSPGGAVPNQPQHF. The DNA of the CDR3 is TGTGCCAGCAGCCCAGGGGGCGCGGTTCCCAATCAGCCCCAGCATTTT.

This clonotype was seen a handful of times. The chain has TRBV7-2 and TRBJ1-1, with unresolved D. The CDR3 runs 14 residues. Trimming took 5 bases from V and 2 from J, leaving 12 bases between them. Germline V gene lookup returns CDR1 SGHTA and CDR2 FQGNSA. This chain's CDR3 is CASSLLRPNTEAFF. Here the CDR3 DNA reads TGTGCCAGCAGCCTCCTAAGGCCCAACACTGAAGCTTTCTTT. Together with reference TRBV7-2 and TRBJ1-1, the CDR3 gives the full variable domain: GAGVSQSPSNKVTEKGKDVELRCDPISGHTALYWYRQSLGQGLEFLIYFQGNSAPDKSGLPSDRFSAERTGGSVSTLTIQRTQQEDSAVYLCASSLLRPNTEAFFGQGTRLTVV.

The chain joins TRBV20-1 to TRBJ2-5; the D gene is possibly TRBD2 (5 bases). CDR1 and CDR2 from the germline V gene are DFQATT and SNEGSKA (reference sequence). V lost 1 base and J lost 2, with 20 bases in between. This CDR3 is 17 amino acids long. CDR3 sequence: CSARASPIFSSQETQYF. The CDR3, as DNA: TGCAGTGCTAGAGCTAGCCCAATATTCTCCTCGCAAGAGACCCAGTACTTC.

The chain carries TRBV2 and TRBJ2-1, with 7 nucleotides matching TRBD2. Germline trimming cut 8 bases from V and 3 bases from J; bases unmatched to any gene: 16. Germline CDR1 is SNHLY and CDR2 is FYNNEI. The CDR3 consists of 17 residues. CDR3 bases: TGTGCCAGCGGTGGCCTAATGGGGGGGAGGGACTACAATGAGCAGTTCTTC. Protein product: CASGGLMGGRDYNEQFF.